These T cell receptor beta chains were read from a single sample in a study of beta chain features in type 1 diabetes. The repertoire was sequenced with immunoSEQ multiplex PCR; TCRdb's copy has only in-frame clones and lacks some. The sample records 350,000 to 400,000 clones, about 12% being singletons. The sequencing sample was made of naive CD4+ T cells from blood. The receptors were gathered from a young woman with type 1 diabetes. Both conserved end residues are trimmed from each CDR3.

TRBV29-1,SEAGTSGGNEQF
TRBV9,ARPGQGRHEQY
TRBV27,ASSLRGPNSPLH
TRBV5-6,ASSNSGEPQPQH
TRBV11-2,ASSLDVGPSTDTQY
TRBV23-1,ASSHRVQETQY
TRBV2,ASRTVGTYNEQF
TRBV28,ASSLAADYGYT
TRBV18,ASQRAESTEAF
TRBV9,ASSGQTPGQGYSPLH
TRBV18,ASSPREDNEQF
TRBV9,ASSGRQGVGTDTQY
TRBV4-3,ASSQDGRGEKLF
TRBV2,ASGDLYTGELF
TRBV7-9,ASSFSDEQF
TRBV4-3,ASSQDGADYGYT
TRBV18,ASSPVTGDTEAF
TRBV25-1,ASRRHNEQF
TRBV5-1,ASSLGAGSTDTQY
TRBV25-1,ASREGSRDEQY
TRBV4-1,ASSQVGQGGPEAF
TRBV14,ASSQAGTGANVLT
TRBV15,ATSRVTDTQY
TRBV5-4,ASSFGQGTGDEQF
TRBV29-1,SVRGGETQY
TRBV15,ATSRGLAGVLFPYNEQF
TRBV5-6,ASSLMADEQY
TRBV27,ASRLAGGLKTDTQY
TRBV18,ASSPPQETQY
TRBV6-1,ASERARQETQY
TRBV5-1,ASSQNEDEQY
TRBV4-1,ASSQDREWRRNQPQH
TRBV6-5,ASTGTDTQY
TRBV29-1,SVGELAGELF
TRBV7-2,ASSFSRREYEF